This T cell receptor (beta chain) was sequenced in a study of Ad26.COV2.S vaccination and SARS-CoV-2 variants. Profiling relied on immunoSEQ multiplex PCR, and the TCRdb table lists in-frame clones only, not all of them. This table holds roughly 150,000 clones, more than 80% found once. This specimen was peripheral blood, taken after recovery from COVID-19. The sequence was collected from a human donor who had recovered from COVID-19.

The CDR3, as DNA: TGCGCCAGCAGTCCGGGGGTGAATCAGCCCCAGCATTTT. Its translation is CASSPGVNQPQHF. The V gene is TRBV5-1, the J gene TRBJ1-5; the D gene is possibly TRBD1 (5 bases). This CDR3 region has 13 residues. Trimming removed 5 bases at V and 4 bases at J, with 10 bases between. The V gene's germline CDR1 is SGHRS and CDR2 YFSETQ.